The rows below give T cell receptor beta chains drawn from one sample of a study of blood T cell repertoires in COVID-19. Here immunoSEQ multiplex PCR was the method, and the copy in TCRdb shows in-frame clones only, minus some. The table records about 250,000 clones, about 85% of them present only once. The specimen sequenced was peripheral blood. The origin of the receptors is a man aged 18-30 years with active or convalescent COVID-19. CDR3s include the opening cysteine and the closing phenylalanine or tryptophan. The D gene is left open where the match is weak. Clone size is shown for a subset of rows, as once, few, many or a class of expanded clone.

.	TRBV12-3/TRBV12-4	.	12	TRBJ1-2	TGTGCCAGCAGAACCAGGGACTATGGCTACACCTTC	CASRTRDYGYTF
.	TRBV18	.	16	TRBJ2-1	TGTGCCAGCTCACCACGGAACGGGAGTCAGCGAAATGAGCAGTTCTTC	CASSPRNGSQRNEQFF
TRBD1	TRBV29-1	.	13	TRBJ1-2	TGCAGCGTCCTCTCCGGGACAGGCTATGGCTACACCTTC	CSVLSGTGYGYTF
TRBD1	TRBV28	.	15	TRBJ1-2	TGTGCCAGCAGTTCCGGCCAAGACAGGGGAGGCGGCTACACCTTC	CASSSGQDRGGGYTF
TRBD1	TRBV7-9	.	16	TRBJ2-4	TGTGCCAGCAGCCACCCCCCACGGACAGGGGCAAACATTCAGTACTTC	CASSHPPRTGANIQYF
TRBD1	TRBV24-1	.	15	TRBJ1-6	TGTGCCACCAGTGATACCGGGACAGGGGTTTCACCCCTCCACTTT	CATSDTGTGVSPLHF
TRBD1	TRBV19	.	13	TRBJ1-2	TGTGCCAGCGACAGGGTACCTCGTCGAGGCTACACCTTC	CASDRVPRRGYTF
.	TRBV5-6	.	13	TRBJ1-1	TGTGCCAGCAGCTACAGGGTAGATACTGAAGCTTTCTTT	CASSYRVDTEAFF
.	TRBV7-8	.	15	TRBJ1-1	TGTGCCAGCAGCCATGGTGGCAGGGCCAACACTGAAGCTTTCTTT	CASSHGGRANTEAFF
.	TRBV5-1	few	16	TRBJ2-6	TGCGCCAGCAGCCGAAGTGGGGCCTCTGGGGCCAACGTCCTGACTTTC	CASSRSGASGANVLTF
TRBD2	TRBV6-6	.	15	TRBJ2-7	TGTGCCAGCAGTTACGGGGGACTAGCCTCCTACGAGCAGTACTTC	CASSYGGLASYEQYF
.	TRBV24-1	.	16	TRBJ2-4	TGTGCCACCAGTGAGAAGGGACCTAGGGGGATAAACATTCAGTACTTC	CATSEKGPRGINIQYF
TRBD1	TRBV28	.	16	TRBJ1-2	TGTGCCAGCAGTTCATTAAACATCGGACAGGCTCGTGGCTACACCTTC	CASSSLNIGQARGYTF
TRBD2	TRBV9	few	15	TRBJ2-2	TGTGCCAGCAGCCCGAGCGGGGGCGGCACCGGGGAGCTGTTTTTT	CASSPSGGGTGELFF
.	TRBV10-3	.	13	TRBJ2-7	TGTGCCATCAGTGACACAACAGCAGCCGAGCAGTACTTC	CAISDTTAAEQYF
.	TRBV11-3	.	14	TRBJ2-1	TGTGCCAGCAGCTTAGGAGGACAGAACAATGAGCAGTTCTTC	CASSLGGQNNEQFF
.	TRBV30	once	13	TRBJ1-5	TGTGCCTGGAGTAATAGGGGGAATCAGCCCCAGCATTTT	CAWSNRGNQPQHF
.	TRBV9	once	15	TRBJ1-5	TGTGCCAGCAGCGTAGGACGGAGTAGCAATCAGCCCCAGCATTTT	CASSVGRSSNQPQHF
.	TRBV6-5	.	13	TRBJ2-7	TGTGCCAGCACCCGGTGGAGCTCCTACGAGCAGTACTTC	CASTRWSSYEQYF
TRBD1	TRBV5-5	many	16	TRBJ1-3	TGTGCCAGCAGCTTCCCTTACAGGGGAACTGGAAACACCATATATTTT	CASSFPYRGTGNTIYF
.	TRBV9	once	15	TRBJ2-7	TGTGCCAGCAGCGTAGGCGTCCTTAGCTCCTACGAGCAGTACTTC	CASSVGVLSSYEQYF
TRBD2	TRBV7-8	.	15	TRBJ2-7	TGTGCCAGCAGCTTAGTATCTAGCGGACGGGGAGAGCAGTACTTC	CASSLVSSGRGEQYF
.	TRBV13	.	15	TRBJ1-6	TGTGCCAGCAGCTTAGGACAGCTGTATAATTCACCCCTCCACTTT	CASSLGQLYNSPLHF
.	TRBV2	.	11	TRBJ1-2	TGTGCCAGCACCAGGGAGGGTGGCTACACCTTC	CASTREGGYTF
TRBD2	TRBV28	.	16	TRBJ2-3	TGTGCCAGCAGCTTGAACGGGGGGGGCCGCACGGGTACGCAGTATTTT	CASSLNGGGRTGTQYF
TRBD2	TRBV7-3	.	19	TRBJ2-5	TGTGCCAGCAGCTTATTAGGCGGAGTAGCGGGATTCATAACGGAGACCCAGTACTTC	CASSLLGGVAGFITETQYF
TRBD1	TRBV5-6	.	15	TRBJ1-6	TGTGCCAGCAGCTTGACCGGACAGGGTTATTCACCCCTCCACTTT	CASSLTGQGYSPLHF
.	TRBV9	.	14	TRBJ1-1	TGTGCCAGCAGTTTCGATACAGGGCGCACTGAAGCTTTCTTT	CASSFDTGRTEAFF
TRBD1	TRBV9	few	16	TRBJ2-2	TGTGCCAGCAGCGTAGACGCAGGGGGTGACACCGGGGAGCTGTTTTTT	CASSVDAGGDTGELFF
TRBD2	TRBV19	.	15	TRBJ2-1	TGTGCCAGTAGTTCCGGGACTAGCGGGAGCTATGAGCAGTTCTTC	CASSSGTSGSYEQFF
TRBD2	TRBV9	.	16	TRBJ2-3	TGTGCCAGCAGCGACCCGAGCGGGATGGGCACAGATACGCAGTATTTT	CASSDPSGMGTDTQYF
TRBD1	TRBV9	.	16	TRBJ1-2	TGTGCCAGCAGCGTAGGGGCCAGGGGGGACAACTATGGCTACACCTTC	CASSVGARGDNYGYTF
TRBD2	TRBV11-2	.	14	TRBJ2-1	TGTGCCAGCAGCTTAGCGGGAGGGCTCAATGAGCAGTTCTTC	CASSLAGGLNEQFF
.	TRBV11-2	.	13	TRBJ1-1	TGTGCCAGCAGCTTTAGGGGACACCTCAGAACTTTCTTT	CASSFRGHLRTFF
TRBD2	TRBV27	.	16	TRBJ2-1	TGTGCCAGCAGTGACCCGGGGGGATCCTCCTACAATGAGCAGTTCTTC	CASSDPGGSSYNEQFF
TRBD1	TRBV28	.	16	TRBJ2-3	TGTGCCAGCAGTTGGATGACAGGGGATGGCACAGATACGCAGTATTTT	CASSWMTGDGTDTQYF
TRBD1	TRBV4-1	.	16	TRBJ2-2	TGCGCCAGCAGCCAAGAAGCACAGGGGTGGAGCGGGGAGCTGTTTTTT	CASSQEAQGWSGELFF
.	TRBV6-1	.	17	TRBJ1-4	TGTGCCAGCAGTGAATGGGATTTGGGGCGAATGAATGAAAAACTGTTTTTT	CASSEWDLGRMNEKLFF
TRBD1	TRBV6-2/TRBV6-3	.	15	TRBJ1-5	TGTGCCAGCAGTTACCATCGACAGGGCGATCAGCCCCAGCATTTT	CASSYHRQGDQPQHF
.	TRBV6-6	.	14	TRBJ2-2	TGTGCCAGCAGTTCAGCGGGGAACACCGGGGAGCTGTTTTTT	CASSSAGNTGELFF
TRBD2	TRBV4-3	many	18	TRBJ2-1	TGCGCCAGCAGCCAAGTGGCTGGCGTGGTAGCGGGATACAATGAGCAGTTCTTC	CASSQVAGVVAGYNEQFF
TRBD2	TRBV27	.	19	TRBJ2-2	TGTGCCAGCAGTTCGGGCTCCGGGCATCGAGCGGGGGACACCGGGGAGCTGTTTTTT	CASSSGSGHRAGDTGELFF
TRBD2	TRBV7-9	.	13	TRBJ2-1	TGTGCCAGCTTGAGCGGGGGTTGGAATGAGCAGTTCTTC	CASLSGGWNEQFF
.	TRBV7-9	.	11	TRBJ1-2	TGTGCCAGCAGCTTAGCGGGGGACGGGACATTC	CASSLAGDGTF
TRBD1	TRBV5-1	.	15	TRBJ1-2	TGCGCCAGCAGCTTAAGGACAGGGGGCTTAGATGGCTACACCTTC	CASSLRTGGLDGYTF
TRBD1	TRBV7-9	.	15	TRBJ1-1	TGTGCCAGCAGTCGTTCCATGGACAGGGAAGGAACGGCTTTCTTT	CASSRSMDREGTAFF
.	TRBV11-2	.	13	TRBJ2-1	TGTGCCAGCAGCTTAAGCGTAGGCAATGAGCAGTTCTTC	CASSLSVGNEQFF
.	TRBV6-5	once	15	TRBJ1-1	TGTGCCAGCAGTTACTCCGTAACAGGCGGCACTGAAGCTTTCTTT	CASSYSVTGGTEAFF
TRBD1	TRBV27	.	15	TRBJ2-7	TGTGCCAGCAGTTCCTTACAGGGGAACCACTACGAGCAGTACTTC	CASSSLQGNHYEQYF
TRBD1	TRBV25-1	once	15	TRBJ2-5	TGTGCCAGCAGTGAATACGACAGGGGCGAAGAGACCCAGTACTTC	CASSEYDRGEETQYF
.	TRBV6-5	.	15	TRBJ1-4	TGTGCCAGCAGACCCACCAGATTGACTAATGAAAAACTGTTTTTT	CASRPTRLTNEKLFF